The source of this T cell receptor (beta chain) is a study of CD8 T cells in Susac syndrome. There are 16 residues in the CDR3. Germline lookup yields CDR1 LGHDT and CDR2 YNNKEL (reference sequence). V lost 4 bases, J lost 4 bases, and 10 bases stayed unmatched. After extraction with the RNeasy kit, about 0.45 to 1 ug of the RNA was reverse transcribed using random hexamers. TCRdb reprocessed the immunoSEQ multiplex PCR reads via MiXCR and lists one record per CDR3 protein. Of roughly 150,000 distinct CDR3 sequences listed, approximately 94% are singletons. TCR beta sequencing was performed on blood CD8+ and CD4+ T cells.

This chain joins TRBV3-1 and TRBJ2-4; 7 bases line up with TRBD2. Sequencing used CD8+ T cells from PBMCs. This clonotype was sampled from a human donor with multiple sclerosis. The CDR3 is CASSPSGRGEKNIQYF. The CDR3 DNA reads TGTGCCAGCAGCCCCTCAGGGAGGGGTGAGAAAAACATTCAGTACTTC. The full variable domain, with the rest looked up from reference TRBV3-1 and TRBJ2-4, is DTAVSQTPKYLVTQMGNDKSIKCEQNLGHDTMYWYKQDSKKFLKIMFSYNNKELIINETVPNRFSPKSPDKAHLNLHINSLELGDSAVYFCASSPSGRGEKNIQYFGAGTRLSVL.